This T cell receptor beta chain was documented in a study of memory CD4+ T cells and cytomegalovirus serostatus. Study-level information: This sample comes from healthy Belgian adults, under 10 CMV seropositive, 20 to 25 seronegative. Study findings and constraints: Repertoires predicted CMV serostatus with median bootstrapped AUC of about 0.94. Suggested: most of the CMV-linked TCR signature lies in CD4+ memory cells.

Single viable CD3+CD4+CD8-CD45RO+ cells were sorted as the memory CD4+ T cells. V gave up 6 bases and J gave up 0 bases, with 11 bases separating them. Germline lookup yields CDR1 SQVTM and CDR2 ANQGSEA. CDR3 length: 13 amino acids. The authors' processing: After removing out-of-frame reads, approximately 2 million distinct TCRbeta sequences remained. Generated by immunoSEQ multiplex PCR, the TCRdb table keeps only in-frame clones and is missing some. D and trimming were read from the DNA, whereas the V and J calls and clone size are those reported in that table. The top ten clones hold about 2.7% of a sample with approximately 60,000 clones, around 79% of them seen once. This clone was recorded a few times. Its antigen is currently unknown.

This TCR was recovered from an adult in good health and CMV-seropositive. The V and J genes are TRBV29-1 and TRBJ1-1; weak D call: TRBD1 (6 bases). The source material was memory CD4+ T cells from blood. The CDR3 reads CSVRGQLNTEAFF. DNA of the CDR3: TGCAGCGTGAGGGGACAATTGAACACTGAAGCTTTCTTT.